The entry that follows covers one T cell receptor (beta chain) sequence. No antigen is known for it. The data were taken from a study of cytomegalovirus exposure and HLA in healthy donors. Trimming stripped 3 bases from V and 2 bases from J, with 11 bases between. Germline V gene sequence: CDR1 SGHRS, CDR2 YFSETQ. This CDR3 comprises 15 residues. It was with 60 Vbeta and 13 Jbeta primers that the PCR ran. Data came from immunoSEQ multiplex PCR; TCRdb stores just in-frame clones and leaves some out. This sample yields some 160,000 clones, of which approximately 80% are seen a single time; 3.5% to 4.5% belongs to the top ten. Findings and caveats of the study: According to an earlier analysis, most TCR beta V segments yielded productive rearrangements about 87% or about 30% of the time. Among CMV-associated TCR beta chains, most appeared HLA-restricted in a later analysis. It was approximately 150 TCR beta chains that were listed as cytomegalovirus-associated.

Sequencing input: PBMCs. The source of this sequence is a woman aged 40 to 50 in good health and CMV-seropositive. V gene TRBV5-1 combines with J gene TRBJ2-2; D might be TRBD2 (6 bases). CDR3 protein: CASSWDSRNTGELFF. For the CDR3, the DNA is TGCGCCAGCAGCTGGGACTCTCGCAACACCGGGGAGCTGTTTTTT. The full variable domain, completed using reference TRBV5-1 and TRBJ2-2, is KAGVTQTPRYLIKTRGQQVTLSCSPISGHRSVSWYQQTPGQGLQFLFEYFSETQRNKGNFPGRFSGRQFSNSRSEMNVSTLELGDSALYLCASSWDSRNTGELFFGEGSRLTVL.